This T cell receptor beta chain stems from a study of control samples from healthy donors and cancer patients (dated by TCRdb to 2018 to 2020). To note about this clone: Its antigen is currently not known. The record has no base qualities; no much larger clone is one base away.

The method behind the library was the immunoSEQ multiplex PCR assay. TCRdb stores this immuneACCESS table with in-frame sequences only. Part of the clones is absent; in the studies checked, under half of the shortfall reflects unresolved V genes, and no reason is known for the rest. The sample has 95,000 to 150,000 clones on record, 88% of them singletons. The ten largest clones capture roughly 3.4% of the sample. Here V drops 1 base and J drops 2 bases, and the junction holds 4 bases not matched to any gene. From its cysteine to its phenylalanine, the CDR3 spans 15 amino acids. Only the CDR3 portion is preserved as DNA: 45 bases, with reading frame beginning at the first base. CDR1 SSHAT and CDR2 FNYEAQ were looked up in the germline V gene (reference sequence).

The sequence links TRBV7-7 to TRBJ2-5, and 7 junction bases match TRBD2. This receptor was obtained from a man in his forties in good health. Specimen: blood. The CDR3 protein is CASSLGGGGQETQYF. The DNA reads TGTGCCAGCAGCTTAGGGGGGGGAGGGCAAGAGACCCAGTACTTC.